One T cell receptor beta chain is described in this entry. The specificity of this receptor is unknown. Per-nucleotide qualities are absent, and no much larger clonotype sits a single base away. The data were obtained in a study of Ad26.COV2.S vaccination and SARS-CoV-2 variants (dated by TCRdb to the early 2020s). For the wider study: Donors in the vaccine arm were drawn from COV1001, a multicentre, randomized, double-blind, placebo-controlled phase I-IIa trial testing Ad26.COV2.S in healthy adults. Ad26.COV2.S was administered intramuscularly at a dose of 5x10^10 or 1x10^11 viral particles, either as one shot or as two shots given 56 days apart. Trial participants were randomized into five groups of five: low-dose or high-dose Ad26.COV2.S given once or twice, or placebo on both occasions. The specificity and breadth of SARS-CoV-2-reactive T cell receptors after Ad26.COV2.S vaccination were assessed by TCRbeta repertoire sequencing. Investigators remained blinded to trial group allocation during experiments and outcome assessment. A total of some 30 samples were included in the TCR-sequenced set, comprising approximately 20 Ad26.COV2.S vaccine recipients, 5 placebo recipients and 8 SARS-CoV-2 convalescent individuals.

The treatment or condition label, as the study defines it: about 20 received Ad26.COV2.S at low or high dose, single or two shots; several received placebo; per-sample allocation not given. Repertoires of vaccine and placebo recipients were sequenced from samples collected on day 63 after the first injection. Between 29 July and 7 August 2020, Cohort 1b enrolled around 24 adults aged 18-55 years at one site in Boston, USA. Ad26.COV2.S was a replication-incompetent adenovirus type 26 vector that expressed a prefusion-stabilized SARS-CoV-2 spike protein derived from the original Wuhan strain. The germline V gene encodes CDR1 MNHEY and CDR2 SMNVEV (reference sequence). Spanning cysteine to phenylalanine, the CDR3 consists of 16 amino acids. Only the CDR3 DNA stays, 48 bases, in frame from base 1. Trimming removed 5 bases from V and 6 bases from J; the gene matches leave 8 bases unexplained. What the work shows at the level of the full study, not this receptor alone: Substantial breadth of spike-specific CD8+ and CD4+ T cell responses was reported after vaccination. The authors noted that the TCR breadth and depth analyses may have underestimated total T cell responses. The study was not powered to compare responses between vaccine doses or regimens. Vaccine and placebo recipients had comparable non-spike TCR breadth, which fits with the vaccine containing only spike. Ad26.COV2.S recipients had higher spike-specific TCR breadth than placebo recipients (P = 0.0014).

The immunoSEQ Assay was used to sequence TCRbeta CDR3 regions. After extraction, genomic DNA underwent amplification by bias-controlled multiplex PCR, followed by high-throughput sequencing. In the source study's methods: To quantify the absolute abundance of every unique TCRbeta CDR3 region, sequences were collapsed and filtered. T cell fraction was estimated by normalizing TCRbeta template counts to usable DNA, which was measured by amplifying reference genes present in all nucleated cells. Repertoire TCRs were annotated as SARS-CoV-2-specific by exact matching of V gene, CDR3 amino acid sequence and J gene to a known reactive TCR set. The reference SARS-CoV-2 TCR set was derived from MIRA and filtered for enrichment in COVID-19-positive ImmuneCODE repertoires, a step that removed public or cross-reactive TCRs. Using the MIRA antigens, annotated TCRs were further analysed by specific ORF or by position within an ORF. Depth was the summed frequency of annotated unique rearrangements, while breadth was defined as annotated unique rearrangements over total unique productive rearrangements. Two-sided Wilcoxon rank-sum tests were applied when comparing TCR breadth between groups. TCRdb carries this immuneACCESS record with in-frame sequences only. Its versions omit some clonotypes, under half of them owing to an unresolved V gene in the studies checked, with the rest unexplained. V and J calls and clone size are copied from that table; D and trimming were computed from the DNA. The sample table lists roughly 330,000 clones, about 90% of them with a count of one. The ten largest account for around 5.5% of the sample.

Sequencing was performed on peripheral blood, taken in a trial of Ad26.COV2.S vaccine versus placebo. The chain is made from TRBV27 and TRBJ2-1, with TRBD2 identical over 12 junction bases. The TCR sequence derives from a person aged 18-60 years who received the Ad26.COV2.S COVID-19 vaccine or a placebo. The DNA sequence is given as TGTGCCAGCAGTCTTCTAGCGGGAGGGAAATCCAATGAGCAGTTCTTC. Translated, this is CASSLLAGGKSNEQFF.